What follows describes a single T cell receptor (beta chain). The CDR3 covers 13 residues. V dropped 3 bases and J dropped 6 bases, with 11 bases sitting between them. Per germline, CDR1 MDHEN and CDR2 SYDVKM. Libraries were prepared by immunoSEQ multiplex PCR; TCRdb keeps only in-frame clonotypes and omits some of them. The sample carries about 300,000 clones, approximately 90% recorded once. This sample stems from a study of cytomegalovirus exposure and HLA in healthy donors. In the study overall: The roughly 110 validation repertoires were produced on the same platform as the roughly 660 repertoires of the first cohort. This was reported in a later analysis.

Sequencing used PBMCs. This TCR came from a woman between 18 and 29 years old in good health and CMV-seronegative. This chain connects TRBV28 to TRBJ1-1; D remains ambiguous. CDR3 DNA: TGTGCCAGCAGTTTCGGTGATCGTTCTGAAGCTTTCTTT. Protein sequence: CASSFGDRSEAFF.